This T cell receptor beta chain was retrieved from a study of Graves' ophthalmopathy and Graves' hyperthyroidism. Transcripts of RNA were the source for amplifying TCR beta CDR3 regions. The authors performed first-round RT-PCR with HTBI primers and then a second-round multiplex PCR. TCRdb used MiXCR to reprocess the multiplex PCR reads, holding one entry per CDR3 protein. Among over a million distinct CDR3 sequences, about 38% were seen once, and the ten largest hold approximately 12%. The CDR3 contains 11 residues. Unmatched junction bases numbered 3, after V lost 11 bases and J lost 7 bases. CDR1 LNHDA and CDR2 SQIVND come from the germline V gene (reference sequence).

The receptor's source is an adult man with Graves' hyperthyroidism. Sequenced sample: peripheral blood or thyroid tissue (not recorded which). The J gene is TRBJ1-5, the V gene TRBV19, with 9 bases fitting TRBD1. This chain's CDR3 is CAGTGYQPQHF. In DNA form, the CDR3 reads TGTGCCGGGACAGGGTACCAGCCCCAGCATTTT.